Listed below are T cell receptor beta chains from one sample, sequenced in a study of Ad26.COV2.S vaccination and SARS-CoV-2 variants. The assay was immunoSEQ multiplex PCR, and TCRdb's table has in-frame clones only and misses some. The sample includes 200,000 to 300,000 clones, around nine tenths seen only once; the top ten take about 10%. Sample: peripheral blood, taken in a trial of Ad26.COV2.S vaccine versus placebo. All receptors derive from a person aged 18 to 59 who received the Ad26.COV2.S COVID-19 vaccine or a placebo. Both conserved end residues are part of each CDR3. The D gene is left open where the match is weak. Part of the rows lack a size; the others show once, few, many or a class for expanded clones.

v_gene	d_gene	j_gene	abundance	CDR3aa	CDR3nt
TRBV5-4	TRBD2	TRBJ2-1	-	CASSVGLAPDEQFF	TGTGCCAGCAGCGTCGGACTAGCGCCAGATGAGCAGTTCTTC
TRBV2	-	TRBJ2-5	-	CASSEVPSQETQYF	TGTGCCAGCAGTGAAGTTCCGAGCCAAGAGACCCAGTACTTC
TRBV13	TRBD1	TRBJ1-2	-	CATNDREDYGYTF	TGTGCCACCAACGACAGGGAAGACTATGGCTACACCTTC
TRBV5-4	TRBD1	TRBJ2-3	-	CASSFPGGQGPDTQYF	TGTGCCAGCAGCTTCCCCGGGGGACAGGGGCCAGATACGCAGTATTTT
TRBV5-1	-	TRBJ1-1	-	CASSFTGSTEAFF	TGCGCCAGCAGCTTCACAGGTAGTACTGAAGCTTTCTTT
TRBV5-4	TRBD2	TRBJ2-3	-	CASSLNSGITDTQYF	TGTGCCAGCAGCTTGAATAGCGGGATAACAGATACGCAGTATTTT
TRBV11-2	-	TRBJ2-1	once	CASRPGASSYNEQFF	TGTGCCAGTCGACCGGGGGCTAGCTCCTACAATGAGCAGTTCTTC
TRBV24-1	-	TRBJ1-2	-	CATSDTVGRGHGYTF	TGTGCCACCAGTGATACGGTGGGGCGAGGCCATGGCTACACCTTC
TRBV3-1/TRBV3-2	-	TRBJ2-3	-	CASSRGERPSTDTQYF	TGTGCCAGCAGCCGGGGCGAGCGTCCCAGCACAGATACGCAGTATTTT
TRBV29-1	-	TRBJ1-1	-	CSVDPRGVPNTEAFF	TGCAGCGTTGACCCCCGAGGGGTCCCCAACACTGAAGCTTTCTTT
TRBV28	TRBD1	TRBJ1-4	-	CASSSAGQGNEKLFF	TGTGCCAGCAGTTCCGCGGGACAGGGGAATGAAAAACTGTTTTTT
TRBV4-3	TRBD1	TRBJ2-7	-	CASSQDYRGSYEQYF	TGCGCCAGCAGCCAAGATTACAGGGGCTCCTACGAGCAGTACTTC
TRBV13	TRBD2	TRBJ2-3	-	CASSLRRLAGATDTQYF	TGTGCCAGCAGCTTACGACGACTAGCGGGGGCGACAGATACGCAGTATTTT
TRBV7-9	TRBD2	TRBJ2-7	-	CASSSGIYEQYF	TGTGCCAGCTCAAGCGGGATTTACGAGCAGTACTTC
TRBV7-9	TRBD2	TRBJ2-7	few	CASSLGASGGSYEQYF	TGTGCCAGCAGCTTAGGAGCCAGCGGGGGATCCTACGAGCAGTACTTC
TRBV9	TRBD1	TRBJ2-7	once	CASSVATGTGGWDEQYF	TGTGCCAGCAGCGTAGCTACCGGGACAGGGGGTTGGGACGAGCAGTACTTC
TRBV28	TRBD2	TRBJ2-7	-	CASSSGLAGDEQYF	TGTGCCAGCAGTTCAGGACTAGCGGGAGACGAGCAGTACTTC
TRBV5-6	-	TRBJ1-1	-	CASSFILNTEAFF	TGTGCCAGCAGCTTTATTCTGAACACTGAAGCTTTCTTT
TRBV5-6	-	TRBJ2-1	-	CASSLGLAWDNEQFF	TGTGCCAGCAGCTTGGGTCTAGCCTGGGACAATGAGCAGTTCTTC
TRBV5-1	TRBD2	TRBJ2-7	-	CASSLGTSGSYEQYF	TGCGCCAGCAGCCTCGGGACTAGCGGATCCTACGAGCAGTACTTC
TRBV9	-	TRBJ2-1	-	CASTPRRDNNEQFF	TGTGCCAGCACCCCTCGTCGTGATAACAATGAGCAGTTCTTC
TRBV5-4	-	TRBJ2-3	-	CASSFGGRQSTDTQYF	TGTGCCAGCAGCTTCGGCGGTCGCCAATCCACAGATACGCAGTATTTT
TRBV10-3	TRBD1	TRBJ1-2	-	CAISDNRGYGYTF	TGTGCCATCAGTGATAACAGGGGCTATGGCTACACCTTC
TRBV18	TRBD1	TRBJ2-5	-	CASSPVTGGHQETQYF	TGTGCCAGCTCACCAGTCACAGGGGGGCACCAAGAGACCCAGTACTTC
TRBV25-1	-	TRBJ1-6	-	CASSEGGNSPLHF	TGTGCCAGCAGTGAAGGAGGTAATTCACCCCTCCACTTT